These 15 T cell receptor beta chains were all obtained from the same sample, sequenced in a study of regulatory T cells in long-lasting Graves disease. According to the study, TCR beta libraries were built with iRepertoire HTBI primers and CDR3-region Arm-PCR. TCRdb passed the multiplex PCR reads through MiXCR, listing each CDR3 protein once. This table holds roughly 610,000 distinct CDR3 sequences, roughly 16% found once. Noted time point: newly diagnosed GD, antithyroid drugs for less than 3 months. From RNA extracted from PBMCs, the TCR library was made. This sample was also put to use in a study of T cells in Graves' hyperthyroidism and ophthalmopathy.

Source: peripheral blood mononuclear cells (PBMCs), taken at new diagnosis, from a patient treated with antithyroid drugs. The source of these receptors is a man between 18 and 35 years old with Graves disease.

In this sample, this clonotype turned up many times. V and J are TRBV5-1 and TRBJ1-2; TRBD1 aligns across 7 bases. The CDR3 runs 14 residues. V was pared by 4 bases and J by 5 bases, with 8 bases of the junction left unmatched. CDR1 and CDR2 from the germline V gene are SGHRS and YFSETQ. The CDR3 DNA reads TGCGCCAGCAGCAGAGGACAGGAGCTATATGGCTACACCTTC. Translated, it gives CASSRGQELYGYTF.

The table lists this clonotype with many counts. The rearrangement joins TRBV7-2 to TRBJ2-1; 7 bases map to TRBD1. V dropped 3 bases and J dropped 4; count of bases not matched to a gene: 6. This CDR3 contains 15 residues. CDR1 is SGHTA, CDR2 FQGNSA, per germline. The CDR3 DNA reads TGTGCCAGCAGCTTCGAACCGGGACAGTACAATGAGCAGTTCTTC. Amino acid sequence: CASSFEPGQYNEQFF.

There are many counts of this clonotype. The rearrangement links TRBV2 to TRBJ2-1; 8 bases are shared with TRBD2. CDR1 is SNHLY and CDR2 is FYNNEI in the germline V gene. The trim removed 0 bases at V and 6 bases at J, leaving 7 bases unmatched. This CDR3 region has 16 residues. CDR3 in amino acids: CASSEAAGTRVNEQFF. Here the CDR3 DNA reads TGTGCCAGCAGTGAAGCAGCCGGGACTAGGGTCAATGAGCAGTTCTTC. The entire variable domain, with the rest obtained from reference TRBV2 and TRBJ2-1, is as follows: EPEVTQTPSHQVTQMGQEVILRCVPISNHLYFYWYRQILGQKVEFLVSFYNNEISEKSEIFDDQFSVERPDGSNFTLKIRSTKLEDSAMYFCASSEAAGTRVNEQFFGPGTRLTVL.

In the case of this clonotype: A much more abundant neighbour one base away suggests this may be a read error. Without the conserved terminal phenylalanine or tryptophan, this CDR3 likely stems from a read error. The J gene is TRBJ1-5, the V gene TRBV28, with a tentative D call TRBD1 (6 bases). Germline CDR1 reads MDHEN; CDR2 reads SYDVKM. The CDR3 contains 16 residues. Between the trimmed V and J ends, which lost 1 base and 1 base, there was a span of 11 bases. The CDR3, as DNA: TGTGCCAGCAGTTTATTGGAGGGGGAGAGCAATCAGCCCCAGCATGTT. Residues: CASSLLEGESNQPQHV.

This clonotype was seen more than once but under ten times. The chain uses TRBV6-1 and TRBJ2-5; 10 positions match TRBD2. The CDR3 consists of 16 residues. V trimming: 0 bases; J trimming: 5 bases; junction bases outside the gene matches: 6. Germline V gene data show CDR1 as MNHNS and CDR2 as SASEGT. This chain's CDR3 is CASSEAQREGRETQYF. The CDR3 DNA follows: TGTGCCAGCAGTGAAGCGCAGCGGGAGGGCCGGGAGACCCAGTACTTC.

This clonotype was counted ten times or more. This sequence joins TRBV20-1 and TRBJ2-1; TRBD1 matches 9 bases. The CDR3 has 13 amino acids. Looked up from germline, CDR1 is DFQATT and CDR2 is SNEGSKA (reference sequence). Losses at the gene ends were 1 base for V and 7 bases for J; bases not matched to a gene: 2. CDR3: CSARGTGENEQFF. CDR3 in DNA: TGCAGTGCTAGAGGGACAGGGGAGAATGAGCAGTTCTTC.

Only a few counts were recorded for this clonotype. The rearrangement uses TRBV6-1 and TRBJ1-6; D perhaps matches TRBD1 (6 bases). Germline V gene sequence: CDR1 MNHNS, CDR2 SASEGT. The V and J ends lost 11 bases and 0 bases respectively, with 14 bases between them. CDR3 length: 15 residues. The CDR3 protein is CAGEQGSSYNSPLHF. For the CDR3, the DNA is TGTGCCGGAGAACAGGGTAGCTCCTATAATTCACCCCTCCACTTT.

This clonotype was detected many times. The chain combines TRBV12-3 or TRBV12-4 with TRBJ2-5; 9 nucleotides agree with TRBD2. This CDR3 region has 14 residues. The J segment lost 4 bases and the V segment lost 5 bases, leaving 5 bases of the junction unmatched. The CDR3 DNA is TGTGCCAGCAGTCCTAGCGGGGCACGAGAGACCCAGTACTTC. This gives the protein CASSPSGARETQYF.

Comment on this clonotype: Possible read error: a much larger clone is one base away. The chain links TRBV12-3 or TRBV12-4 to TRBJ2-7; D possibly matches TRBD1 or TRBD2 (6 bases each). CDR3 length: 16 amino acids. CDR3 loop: CVSTLGAGLSSYEQYF. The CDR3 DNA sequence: TGTGTCAGCACCCTGGGGGCGGGGTTGAGCTCCTACGAGCAGTACTTC.

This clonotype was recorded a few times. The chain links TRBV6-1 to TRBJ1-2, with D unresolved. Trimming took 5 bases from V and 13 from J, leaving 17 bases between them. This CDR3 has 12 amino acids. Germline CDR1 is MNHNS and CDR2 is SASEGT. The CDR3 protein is CASSNEFERFTF. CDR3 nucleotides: TGTGCCAGCAGTAATGAGTTCGAAAGGTTCACCTTC.

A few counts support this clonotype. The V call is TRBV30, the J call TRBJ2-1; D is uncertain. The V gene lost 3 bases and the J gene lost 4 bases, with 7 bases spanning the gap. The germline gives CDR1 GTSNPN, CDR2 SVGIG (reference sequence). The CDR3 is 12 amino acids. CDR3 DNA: TGTGCCTGGAGCGAGATATACAATGAGCAGTTCTTC. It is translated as CAWSEIYNEQFF. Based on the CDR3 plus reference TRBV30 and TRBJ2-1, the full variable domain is SQTIHQWPATLVQPVGSPLSLECTVEGTSNPNLYWYRQAAGRGLQLLFYSVGIGQISSEVPQNLSASRPQDRQFILSSKKLLLSDSGFYLCAWSEIYNEQFFGPGTRLTVL.

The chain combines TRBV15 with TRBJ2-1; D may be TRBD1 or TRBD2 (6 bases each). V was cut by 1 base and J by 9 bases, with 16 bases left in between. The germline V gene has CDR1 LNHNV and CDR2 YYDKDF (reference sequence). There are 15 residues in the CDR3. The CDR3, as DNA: TGTGCCACCAGCAGAGGGGGGGCCCAAAGCAGTGAGCAGTTCTTC. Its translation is CATSRGGAQSSEQFF.

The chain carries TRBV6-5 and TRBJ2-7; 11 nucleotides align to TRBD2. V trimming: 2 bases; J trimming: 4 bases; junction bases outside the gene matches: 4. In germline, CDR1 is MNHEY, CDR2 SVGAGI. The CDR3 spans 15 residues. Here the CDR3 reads CASSYGGTSGYEQYF. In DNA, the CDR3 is TGTGCCAGCAGTTACGGTGGGACTAGCGGATACGAGCAGTACTTC.

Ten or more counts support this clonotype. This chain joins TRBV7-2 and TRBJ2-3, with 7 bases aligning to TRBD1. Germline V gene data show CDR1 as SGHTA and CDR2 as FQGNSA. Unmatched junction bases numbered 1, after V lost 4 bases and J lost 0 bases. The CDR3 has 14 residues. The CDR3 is CASSSGQSTDTQYF. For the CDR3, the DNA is TGTGCCAGCAGCTCGGGACAGAGCACAGATACGCAGTATTTT.

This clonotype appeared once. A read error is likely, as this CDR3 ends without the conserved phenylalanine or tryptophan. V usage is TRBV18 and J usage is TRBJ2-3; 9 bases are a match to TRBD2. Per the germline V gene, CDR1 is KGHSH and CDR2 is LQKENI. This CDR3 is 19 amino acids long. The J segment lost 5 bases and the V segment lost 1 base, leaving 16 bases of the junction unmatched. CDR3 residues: CASSPLPTSGPGGVDTQYC. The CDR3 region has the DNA TGTGCCAGCTCACCACTCCCGACTAGCGGACCCGGAGGTGTAGATACGCAGTATTGT.